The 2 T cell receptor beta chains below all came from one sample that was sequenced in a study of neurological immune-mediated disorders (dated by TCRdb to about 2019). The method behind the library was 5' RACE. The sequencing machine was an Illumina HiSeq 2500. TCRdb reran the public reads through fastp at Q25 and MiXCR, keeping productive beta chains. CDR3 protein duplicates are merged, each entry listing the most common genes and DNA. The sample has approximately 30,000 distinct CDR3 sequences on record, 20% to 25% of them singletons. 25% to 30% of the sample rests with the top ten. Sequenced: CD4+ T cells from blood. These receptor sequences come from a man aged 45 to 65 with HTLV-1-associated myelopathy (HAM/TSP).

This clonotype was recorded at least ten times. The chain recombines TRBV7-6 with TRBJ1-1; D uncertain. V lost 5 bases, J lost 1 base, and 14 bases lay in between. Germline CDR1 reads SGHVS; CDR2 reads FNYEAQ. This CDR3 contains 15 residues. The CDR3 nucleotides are TGTGCCAGCAGCACCGGGGTTGGAAGGAACACTGAAGCTTTCTTT. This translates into CASSTGVGRNTEAFF.

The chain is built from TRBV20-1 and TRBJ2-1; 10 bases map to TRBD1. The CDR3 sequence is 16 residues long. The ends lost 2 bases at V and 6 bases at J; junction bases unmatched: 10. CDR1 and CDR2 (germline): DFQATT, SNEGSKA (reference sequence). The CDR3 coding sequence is TGCAGTGCTAGATCCCCGGGACAGGGGCCCTCCAATGAGCAGTTCTTC. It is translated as CSARSPGQGPSNEQFF.